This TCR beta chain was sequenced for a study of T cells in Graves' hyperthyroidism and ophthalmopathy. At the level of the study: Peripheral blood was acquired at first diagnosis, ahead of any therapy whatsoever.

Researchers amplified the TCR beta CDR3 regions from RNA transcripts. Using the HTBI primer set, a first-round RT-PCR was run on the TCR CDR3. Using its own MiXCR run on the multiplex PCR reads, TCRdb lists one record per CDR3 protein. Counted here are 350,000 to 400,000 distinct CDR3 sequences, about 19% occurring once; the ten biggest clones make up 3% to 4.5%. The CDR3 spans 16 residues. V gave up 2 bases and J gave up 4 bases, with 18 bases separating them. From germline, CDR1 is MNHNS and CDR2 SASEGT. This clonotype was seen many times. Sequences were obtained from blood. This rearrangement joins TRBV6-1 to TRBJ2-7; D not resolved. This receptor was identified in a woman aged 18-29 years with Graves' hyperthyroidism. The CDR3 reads CASSEIPTEVGYEQYF. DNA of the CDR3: TGTGCCAGCAGTGAAATACCCACAGAGGTAGGGTACGAGCAGTACTTC.